The source of this T cell receptor (beta chain) is a study of blood T cell repertoires in COVID-19. CDR3 length equals 16 residues. The V gene end was trimmed by 1 base and the J gene end by 6 bases; junction bases not matched to a gene: 11. From germline, CDR1 is SGHVS and CDR2 FNYEAQ. Clones were sequenced by immunoSEQ multiplex PCR, and TCRdb holds only the in-frame ones, with some missing. Of a few hundred thousand clones listed, just under 90% are singletons. Participants were aged about 18 to 95 years, lived in 25 or so US areas, and enrolled virtually. The chain combines TRBV7-6 with TRBJ1-1; 7 bases agree with TRBD1. The sequenced material came from PBMCs or T cells enriched from blood (not recorded which). This clonotype was sampled from a man aged 30 to 45 who had recovered from COVID-19. The CDR3 DNA is TGTGCCAGCAGCTTAGAGGCCCCGGGACAGCCAGCTGAAGCTTTCTTT. Its protein product is CASSLEAPGQPAEAFF.